The 20 T cell receptor beta chains presented below share a single source sample, sequenced in a study of post-analysis software for immune sequencing data (dated by TCRdb to between 2015 and 2016). Results the study describes overall, beyond this receptor: Four or five TRBV segments, including TRBV5-6, TRBV5-1 and TRBV20-1, were significantly more frequent in patients than controls.

Libraries were made using PCR. The sequencer listed for this sample is Illumina HiSeq 2500. To reduce PCR and sequencing biases, unique molecular identifiers were incorporated into the TCR beta cDNA libraries. TCRdb handled the public reads itself, with Q25 trimming in fastp and clone calling in MiXCR, and kept productive beta chains. CDR3 protein duplicates are merged, each entry listing the most common genes and DNA. Within this sample are about 570,000 distinct CDR3 sequences, with 30% to 40% of them counted one time only. The top ten clonotypes cover approximately 5.4% of the sample. No cognate antigen is known for these TCRs. Source material: blood. Every receptor here comes from a girl aged 2 to 17 with multiple sclerosis.

This clonotype has only a few counts. The chain combines TRBV4-1 with TRBJ1-2; D is unclear. Trimming stripped 2 bases from V and 2 bases from J, with 12 bases between. The V gene's germline CDR1 is MGHRA and CDR2 YSYEKL. The CDR3 consists of 15 residues. The chain's CDR3 is CASSQPPMGNYGYTF. In DNA form, the CDR3 reads TGCGCCAGCAGCCAACCCCCGATGGGGAACTATGGCTACACCTTC.

This clonotype appeared a few times. This sequence joins TRBV20-1 and TRBJ2-3; D remains unclear. Trimming left V 3 bases short and J 4 bases short, with 8 bases between. Germline-derived CDR1 and CDR2 are DFQATT and SNEGSKA (reference sequence). This CDR3 is built from 12 residues. DNA of the CDR3: TGCAGTGCTAGTACTCCTGCAGATACGCAGTATTTT. It codes for CSASTPADTQYF.

Points on this clonotype: An end of the junction differs from the germline gene, which may be a read error. The CDR3 sequence: CAITETGGLYTF. The CDR3 nucleotides read TGTGCCATCACTGAGACAGGGGGCCTCTACACCTTC. V and J are TRBV10-3 and TRBJ1-2, with TRBD1 identical over 10 bases. Germline V gives CDR1 ENHRY, CDR2 SYGVKD. The CDR3 extends over 12 amino acids.

This clonotype was seen a few times. One end of the junction varies from germline; a read error may be responsible. The chain is built from TRBV7-7 and TRBJ2-5, with D perhaps matching TRBD1 (5 bases). The J call may be incorrect, as the DNA end agrees better with TRBJ2-7. CDR3 length: 13 residues. Germline V gene sequence: CDR1 SSHAT, CDR2 FNYEAQ (reference sequence). In DNA, the CDR3 is TGTGCTAGCAGCATTCGCAGGGATTCCGAGCAGTACTTC. It translates to CASSIRRDSEQYF.

The rearrangement joins TRBV4-1 to TRBJ1-2, with D possibly matching TRBD1 (6 bases). CDR1 is MGHRA, CDR2 YSYEKL, per germline. The CDR3 covers 14 residues. The V gene lost 3 bases and the J gene lost 8 bases, with 16 bases spanning the gap. In DNA, the CDR3 is TGCGCCAGCAGCCAGGTCGGGGGCTCATGGGGCTACACCTTC. Translated: CASSQVGGSWGYTF.

The sample holds many counts of this clonotype. CDR3 in DNA: TGTGCCAGCAGTCCCGGGGTTAATCAGCCCCAGCATTTT. As protein: CASSPGVNQPQHF. The rearrangement joins TRBV12-3 or TRBV12-4 to TRBJ1-5; D is unresolved. The CDR3 length is 13 residues. V was pared by 5 bases and J by 4 bases, with 9 bases between.

The chain links TRBV7-3 to TRBJ1-2, with 7 bases that match TRBD1. The junction had 17 bases not matched to a gene; V was cut back by 3 bases and J by 4 bases. The CDR3 has 18 amino acids. Germline V gives CDR1 SGHTA, CDR2 FQGTGA. Written as DNA, the CDR3 is TGTGCCAGCAGCTTTTTGCCCCCACCGCGACAGGGCGGCTATGGCTACACCTTC. Encoded protein: CASSFLPPPRQGGYGYTF.

In the case of this clonotype: One end of the junction does not line up with germline, which may come from a read error. The chain couples TRBV11-2 to TRBJ2-1; D may match TRBD1 or TRBD2 (5 bases each). The CDR3 spans 14 residues. Per germline, CDR1 SGHAT and CDR2 FQNNGV. The CDR3 DNA is TGTACCAGCAGCTTAGATGAGGAGTGGGGGGAGCAGTTCTTC. This encodes CTSSLDEEWGEQFF.

This sequence joins TRBV3-1 and TRBJ2-5, with a weak D call TRBD1 (6 bases). The V gene's germline CDR1 is LGHDT and CDR2 YNNKEL (reference sequence). The CDR3 spans 15 residues. The V gene lost 0 bases and the J gene lost 5 bases, with 13 bases spanning the gap. The CDR3 region is CASSQDGRDTETQYF. The CDR3 DNA reads TGTGCCAGCAGCCAAGATGGACGGGACACGGAGACCCAGTACTTC.

This chain links TRBV24-1 with TRBJ1-1, with a tentative D call TRBD1 (5 bases). The CDR3 loop spans 13 amino acids. Germline V gives CDR1 KGHDR, CDR2 SFDVKD. Trimming removed 7 bases at V and 3 bases at J, with 11 bases between. The CDR3 DNA is TGTGCCACCAGCAAGCCGGGGGACACTGAAGCTTTCTTT. It translates to CATSKPGDTEAFF.

V gene TRBV20-1 combines with J gene TRBJ1-5; D is possibly TRBD1 (6 bases). V shed 0 bases and J shed 9 bases, with 15 bases lying between them. The CDR3 consists of 14 residues. The germline V gene has CDR1 DFQATT and CDR2 SNEGSKA (reference sequence). The CDR3 spells CSARDLQGPLPQHF. Written as DNA, the CDR3 is TGCAGTGCTAGAGATCTACAGGGACCTTTGCCCCAGCATTTT.

The chain combines TRBV15 with TRBJ1-2; weak D call: TRBD1 (5 bases). Germline CDR1 is LNHNV and CDR2 is YYDKDF (reference sequence). The CDR3 is made up of 15 amino acids. Trimming shortened V by 5 bases and J by 2 bases, and 15 bases separated the two germline ends. CDR3 loop: CATSGLRVPNYGYTF. The CDR3 region has the DNA TGTGCCACCAGCGGGCTCAGGGTCCCGAACTATGGCTACACCTTC. The variable domain in full, with the rest retrieved from reference TRBV15 and TRBJ1-2, is DAMVIQNPRYQVTQFGKPVTLSCSQTLNHNVMYWYQQKSSQAPKLLFHYYDKDFNNEADTPDNFQSRRPNTSFCFLDIRSPGLGDTAMYLCATSGLRVPNYGYTFGSGTRLTVV.

This clonotype was seen only a few times. The chain uses TRBV5-1 and TRBJ2-7; no clear D gene. The germline CDR1 and CDR2 sequences are SGHRS and YFSETQ. V was cut by 0 bases and J by 0 bases, with 7 bases left in between. This CDR3 has 14 amino acids. CDR3 sequence reads: CASSLAHGSYEQYF. The CDR3 DNA reads TGCGCCAGCAGCTTGGCCCATGGCTCCTACGAGCAGTACTTC.

The chain employs TRBV7-9 and TRBJ1-1, with TRBD1 matching 11 bases. This CDR3 contains 14 residues. V was pared by 4 bases and J by 7 bases, with 5 bases of the junction left unmatched. Germline V gene lookup returns CDR1 SEHNR and CDR2 FQNEAQ (reference sequence). The CDR3: CASSSRDRGIEAFF. The CDR3 DNA is TGTGCCAGCAGCTCCCGGGACAGGGGGATTGAAGCTTTCTTT.

This clonotype came up a few times. The chain carries TRBV3-1 and TRBJ2-5; 8 positions match TRBD2. Germline-derived CDR1 and CDR2 are LGHDT and YNNKEL (reference sequence). This CDR3 is 14 amino acids long. The trim removed 1 base at V and 11 bases at J, leaving 9 bases unmatched. Written as DNA, the CDR3 is TGTGCCAGCAGCCAAGCGGTGCCAGCGGGGGAGCAGTACTTC. Residues: CASSQAVPAGEQYF.

The V and J genes are TRBV7-2 and TRBJ2-7; D not resolved. There are 14 residues in the CDR3. Trimming left V 5 bases short and J 2 bases short, with 13 bases between. Germline CDR1 is SGHTA and CDR2 is FQGNSA. The CDR3 region is CASSATKGPYEQYF. CDR3 DNA sequence: TGTGCCAGCAGCGCGACCAAGGGTCCCTACGAGCAGTACTTC.

This clonotype has more than one count but fewer than ten. This chain links TRBV9 with TRBJ2-3, with D uncertain. This CDR3 comprises 15 residues. Trimming shortened V by 4 bases and J by 1 base, and 13 bases separated the two germline ends. From germline, CDR1 is SGDLS and CDR2 YYNGEE. CDR3 region: CASSPSPGGTDTQYF. CDR3 nucleotides: TGTGCCAGCAGCCCTTCTCCTGGGGGCACAGATACGCAGTATTTT.

The chain recombines TRBV5-1 with TRBJ2-6, with a weak D call TRBD2 (5 bases). The CDR3 runs to 17 residues. The germline V and J ends were trimmed by 4 bases and 0 bases, with 14 bases remaining between them. Germline lookup yields CDR1 SGHRS and CDR2 YFSETQ. The CDR3 DNA follows: TGCGCCAGCAGCCGAGGGTTGGCCAGCTCTGGGGCCAACGTCCTGACTTTC. This sequence encodes CASSRGLASSGANVLTF.

In this sample, this clonotype turned up a few times. The genes are TRBV6-1 and TRBJ2-7, with 7 bases identical to TRBD1. This CDR3 has 11 amino acids. Germline V gene sequence: CDR1 MNHNS, CDR2 SASEGT. V was pared by 6 bases and J by 5 bases, with 1 base of the junction left unmatched. Written as DNA, the CDR3 is TGTGCCAGCAGGGGACAGAACGAGCAGTACTTC. The encoded protein is CASRGQNEQYF.

This clonotype was observed a few times. V and J are TRBV9 and TRBJ1-5; D ambiguous. V was trimmed by 0 bases and J by 2 bases, leaving 9 bases between them. The CDR3 runs 15 residues. Germline CDR1 reads SGDLS; CDR2 reads YYNGEE. The CDR3 region is CASSVVGYRNQPQHF. CDR3 nucleotide sequence: TGTGCCAGCAGCGTAGTGGGGTATCGCAATCAGCCCCAGCATTTT.